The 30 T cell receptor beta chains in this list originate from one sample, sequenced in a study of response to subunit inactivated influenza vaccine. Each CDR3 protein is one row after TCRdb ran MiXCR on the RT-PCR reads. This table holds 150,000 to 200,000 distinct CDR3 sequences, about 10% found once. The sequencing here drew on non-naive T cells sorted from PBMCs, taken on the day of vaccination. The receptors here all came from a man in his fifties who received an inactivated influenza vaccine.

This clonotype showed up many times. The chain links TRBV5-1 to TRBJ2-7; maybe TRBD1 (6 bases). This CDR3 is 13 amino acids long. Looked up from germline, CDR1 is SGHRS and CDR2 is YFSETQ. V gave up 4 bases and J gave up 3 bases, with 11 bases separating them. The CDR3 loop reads CASSHTQGYEQYF. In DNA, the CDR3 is TGCGCCAGCAGCCACACACAGGGCTACGAGCAGTACTTC.

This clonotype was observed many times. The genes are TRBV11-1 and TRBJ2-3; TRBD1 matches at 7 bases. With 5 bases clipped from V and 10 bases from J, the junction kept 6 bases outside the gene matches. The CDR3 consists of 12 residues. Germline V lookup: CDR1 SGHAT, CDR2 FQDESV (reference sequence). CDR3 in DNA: TGTGCCAGCAGCCCGACAGGGTTCTCGCAGTATTTT. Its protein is CASSPTGFSQYF.

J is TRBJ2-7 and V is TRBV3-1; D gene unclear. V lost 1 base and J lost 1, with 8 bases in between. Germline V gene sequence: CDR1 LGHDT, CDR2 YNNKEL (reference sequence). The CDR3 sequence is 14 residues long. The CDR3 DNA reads TGTGCCAGCAGCCAAGCGAGGAGTTCCTACGAGCAGTACTTC. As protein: CASSQARSSYEQYF.

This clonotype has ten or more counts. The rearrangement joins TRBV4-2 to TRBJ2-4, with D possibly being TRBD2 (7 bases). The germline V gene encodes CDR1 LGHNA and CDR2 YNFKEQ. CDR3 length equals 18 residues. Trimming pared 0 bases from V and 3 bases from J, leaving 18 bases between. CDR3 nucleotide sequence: TGTGCCAGCAGCCAAGATGGGAAGGGGGGGATTGGCAAAAACATTCAGTACTTC. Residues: CASSQDGKGGIGKNIQYF.

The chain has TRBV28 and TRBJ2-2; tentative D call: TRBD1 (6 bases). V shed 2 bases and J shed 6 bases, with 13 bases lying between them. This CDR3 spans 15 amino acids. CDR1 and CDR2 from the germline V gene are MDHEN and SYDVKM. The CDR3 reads CASSLRGGGAGELFF. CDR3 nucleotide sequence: TGTGCCAGCAGTTTAAGGGGTGGGGGCGCCGGGGAGCTGTTTTTT.

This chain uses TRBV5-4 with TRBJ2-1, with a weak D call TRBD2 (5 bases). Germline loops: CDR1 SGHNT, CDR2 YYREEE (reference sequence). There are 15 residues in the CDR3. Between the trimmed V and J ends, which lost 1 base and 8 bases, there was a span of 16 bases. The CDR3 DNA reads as TGTGCCAGCAGCTTGACTAGTCTCTCGGGCCATGAGCAGTTCTTC. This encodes CASSLTSLSGHEQFF.

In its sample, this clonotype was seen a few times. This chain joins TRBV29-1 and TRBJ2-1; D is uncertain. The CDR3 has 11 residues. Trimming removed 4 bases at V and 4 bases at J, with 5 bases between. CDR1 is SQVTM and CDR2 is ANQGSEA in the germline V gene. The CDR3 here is CSVGQYNEQFF. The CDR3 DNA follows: TGCAGCGTTGGCCAGTACAATGAGCAGTTCTTC.

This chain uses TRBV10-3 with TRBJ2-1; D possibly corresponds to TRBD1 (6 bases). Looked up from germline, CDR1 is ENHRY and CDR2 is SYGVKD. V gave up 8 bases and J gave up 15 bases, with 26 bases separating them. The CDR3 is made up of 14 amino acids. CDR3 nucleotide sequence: TGTGCCATCGAAACACCGGGACAAGACCCAAGAATGTTCTTC. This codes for CAIETPGQDPRMFF.

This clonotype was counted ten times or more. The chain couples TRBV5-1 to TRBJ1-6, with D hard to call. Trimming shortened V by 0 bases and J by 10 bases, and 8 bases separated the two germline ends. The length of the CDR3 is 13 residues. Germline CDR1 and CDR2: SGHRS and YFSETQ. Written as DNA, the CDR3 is TGCGCCAGCAGCTTGGAAGAAGGGTCACCCCTCCACTTT. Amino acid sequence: CASSLEEGSPLHF.

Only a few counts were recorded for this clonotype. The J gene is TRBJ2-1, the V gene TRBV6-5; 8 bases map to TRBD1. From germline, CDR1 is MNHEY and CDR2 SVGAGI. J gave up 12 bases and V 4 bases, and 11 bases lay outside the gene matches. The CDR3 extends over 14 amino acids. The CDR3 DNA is TGTGCCAGCAGTTTGGGACAGGACCCCACAGGGCAGTTCTTC. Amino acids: CASSLGQDPTGQFF.

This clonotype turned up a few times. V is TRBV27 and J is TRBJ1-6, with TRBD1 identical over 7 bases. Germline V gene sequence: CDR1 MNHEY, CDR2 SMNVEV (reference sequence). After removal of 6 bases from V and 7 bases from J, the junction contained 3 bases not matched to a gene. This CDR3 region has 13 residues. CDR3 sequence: CASSWDRNSPLHF. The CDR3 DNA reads TGTGCCAGCAGCTGGGACAGAAATTCACCCCTCCACTTT.

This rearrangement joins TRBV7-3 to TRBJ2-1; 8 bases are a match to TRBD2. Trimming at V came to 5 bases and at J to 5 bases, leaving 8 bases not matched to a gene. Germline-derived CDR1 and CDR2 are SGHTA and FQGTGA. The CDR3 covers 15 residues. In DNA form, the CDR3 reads TGTGCCAGCAGCCTAAGCGGGAGAATCAACAATGAGCAGTTCTTC. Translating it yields CASSLSGRINNEQFF.

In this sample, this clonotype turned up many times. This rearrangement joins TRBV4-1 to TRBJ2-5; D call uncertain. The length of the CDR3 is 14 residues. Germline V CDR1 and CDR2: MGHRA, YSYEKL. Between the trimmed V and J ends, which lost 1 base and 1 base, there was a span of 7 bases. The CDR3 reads CASSQGQVQETQYF. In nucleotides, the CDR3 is TGCGCCAGCAGCCAAGGGCAGGTCCAAGAGACCCAGTACTTC.

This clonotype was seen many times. The CDR3 here is CSVEGTRQAGEQYF. DNA of the CDR3: TGCAGCGTTGAAGGGACCAGACAGGCGGGCGAGCAGTACTTC. The J gene is TRBJ2-7, the V gene TRBV29-1; TRBD1 might be the D (6 bases). V was trimmed by 1 base and J by 6 bases, leaving 16 bases between them. The CDR3 is made up of 14 amino acids. Germline values: CDR1 SQVTM, CDR2 ANQGSEA.

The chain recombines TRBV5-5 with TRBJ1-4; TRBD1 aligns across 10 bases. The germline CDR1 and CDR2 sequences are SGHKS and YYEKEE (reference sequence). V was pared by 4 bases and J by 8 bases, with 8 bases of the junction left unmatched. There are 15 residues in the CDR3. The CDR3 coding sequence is TGTGCCAGCAGCATATCGACAGGGGGCTTAGAAAAACTGTTTTTT. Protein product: CASSISTGGLEKLFF.

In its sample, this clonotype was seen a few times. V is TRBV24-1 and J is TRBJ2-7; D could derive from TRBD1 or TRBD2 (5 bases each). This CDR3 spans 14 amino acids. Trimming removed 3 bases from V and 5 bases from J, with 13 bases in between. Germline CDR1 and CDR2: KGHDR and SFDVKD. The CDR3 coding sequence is TGTGCCACCAGTGATCCTGGGACCGACCACGAGCAGTACTTC. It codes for CATSDPGTDHEQYF.

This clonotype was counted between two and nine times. CDR3 nucleotides: TGCAGTGCTAGGGGAGTAAGACTAGCGGGGGGGTCCAAGACCTACAATGAGCAGTTCTTC. This encodes CSARGVRLAGGSKTYNEQFF. The J gene is TRBJ2-1, the V gene TRBV20-1, with TRBD2 matching 14 bases. The CDR3 is 20 residues long. The junction had 15 bases not matched to a gene; V was cut back by 3 bases and J by 2 bases. Germline-derived CDR1 and CDR2 are DFQATT and SNEGSKA (reference sequence).

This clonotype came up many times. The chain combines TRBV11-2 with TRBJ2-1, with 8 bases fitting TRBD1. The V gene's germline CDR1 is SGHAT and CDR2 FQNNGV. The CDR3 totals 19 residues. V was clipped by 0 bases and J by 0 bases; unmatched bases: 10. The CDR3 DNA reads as TGTGCCAGCAGCTTAGATGCGTCAGGGGGCATAAGCTCCTACAATGAGCAGTTCTTC. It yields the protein CASSLDASGGISSYNEQFF. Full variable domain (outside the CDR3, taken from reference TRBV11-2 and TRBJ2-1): EAGVAQSPRYKIIEKRQSVAFWCNPISGHATLYWYQQILGQGPKLLIQFQNNGVVDDSQLPKDRFSAERLKGVDSTLKIQPAKLEDSAVYLCASSLDASGGISSYNEQFFGPGTRLTVL.

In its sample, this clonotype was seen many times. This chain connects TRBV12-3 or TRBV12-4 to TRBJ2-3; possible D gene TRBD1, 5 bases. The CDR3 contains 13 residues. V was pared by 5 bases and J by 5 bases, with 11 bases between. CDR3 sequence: CASSTGPKDTQYF. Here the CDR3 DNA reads TGTGCCAGCAGTACAGGACCGAAAGATACGCAGTATTTT.

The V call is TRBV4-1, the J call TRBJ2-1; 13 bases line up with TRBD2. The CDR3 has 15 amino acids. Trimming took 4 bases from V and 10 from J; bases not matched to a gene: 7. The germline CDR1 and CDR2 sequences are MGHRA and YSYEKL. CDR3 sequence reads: CASSLGLAGAGEQFF. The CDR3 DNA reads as TGCGCCAGCAGCCTCGGACTAGCGGGGGCGGGGGAGCAGTTCTTC.

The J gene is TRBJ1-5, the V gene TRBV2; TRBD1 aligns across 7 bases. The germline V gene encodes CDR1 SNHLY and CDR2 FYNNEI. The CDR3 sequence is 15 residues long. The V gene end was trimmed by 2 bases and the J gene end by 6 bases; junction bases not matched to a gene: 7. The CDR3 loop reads CASSESRGDTQPQHF. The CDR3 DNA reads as TGTGCCAGCAGTGAATCCAGGGGGGACACTCAGCCCCAGCATTTT.

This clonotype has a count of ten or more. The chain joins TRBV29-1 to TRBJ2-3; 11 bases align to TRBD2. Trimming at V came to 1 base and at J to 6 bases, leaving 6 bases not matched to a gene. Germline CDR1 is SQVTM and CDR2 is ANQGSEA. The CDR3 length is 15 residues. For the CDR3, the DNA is TGCAGCGTTGAAGGTTCTAGCGGGAGGTTGGATACGCAGTATTTT. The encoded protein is CSVEGSSGRLDTQYF.

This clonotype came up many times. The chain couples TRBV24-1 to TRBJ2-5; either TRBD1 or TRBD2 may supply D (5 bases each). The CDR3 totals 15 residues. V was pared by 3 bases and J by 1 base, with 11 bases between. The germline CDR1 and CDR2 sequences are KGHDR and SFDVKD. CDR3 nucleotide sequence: TGTGCCACCAGTGATCTCCGGGGCACCCAAGAGACCCAGTACTTC. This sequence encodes CATSDLRGTQETQYF.

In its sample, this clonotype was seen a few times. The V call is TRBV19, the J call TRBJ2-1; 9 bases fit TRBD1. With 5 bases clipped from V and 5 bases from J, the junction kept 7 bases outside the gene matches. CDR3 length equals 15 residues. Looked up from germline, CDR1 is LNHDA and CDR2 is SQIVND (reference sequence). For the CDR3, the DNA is TGTGCCAGTAGTCCCGGGACAGGGCGGAACAATGAGCAGTTCTTC. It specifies CASSPGTGRNNEQFF.

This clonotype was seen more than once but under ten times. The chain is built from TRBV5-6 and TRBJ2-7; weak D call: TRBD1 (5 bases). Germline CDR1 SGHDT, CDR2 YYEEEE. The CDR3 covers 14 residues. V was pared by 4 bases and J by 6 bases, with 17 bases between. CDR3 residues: CASSPLDSGGEQYF. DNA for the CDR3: TGTGCCAGCAGCCCCCTCGACAGTGGCGGCGAGCAGTACTTC.

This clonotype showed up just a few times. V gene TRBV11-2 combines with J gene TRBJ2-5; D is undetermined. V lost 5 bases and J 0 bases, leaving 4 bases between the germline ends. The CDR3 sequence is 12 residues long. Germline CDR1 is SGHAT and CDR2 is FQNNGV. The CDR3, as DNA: TGTGCCAGCAGCCAGTACCAAGAGACCCAGTACTTC. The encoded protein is CASSQYQETQYF.

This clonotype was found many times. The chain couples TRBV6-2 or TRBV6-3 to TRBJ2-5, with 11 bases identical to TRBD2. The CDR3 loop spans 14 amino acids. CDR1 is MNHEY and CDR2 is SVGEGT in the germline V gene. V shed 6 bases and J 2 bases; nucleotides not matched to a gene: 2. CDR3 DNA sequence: TGTGCCAGCAGAAGACTAGCGGGACAAGAGACCCAGTACTTC. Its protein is CASRRLAGQETQYF.

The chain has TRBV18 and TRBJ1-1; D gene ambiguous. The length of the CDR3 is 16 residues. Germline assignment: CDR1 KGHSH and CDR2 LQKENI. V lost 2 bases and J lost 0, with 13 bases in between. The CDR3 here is CASSPKAGVLNTEAFF. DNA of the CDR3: TGTGCCAGCTCACCAAAGGCCGGAGTTTTGAACACTGAAGCTTTCTTT. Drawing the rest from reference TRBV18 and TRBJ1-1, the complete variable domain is NAGVMQNPRHLVRRRGQEARLRCSPMKGHSHVYWYRQLPEEGLKFMVYLQKENIIDESGMPKERFSAEFPKEGPSILRIQQVVRGDSAAYFCASSPKAGVLNTEAFFGQGTRLTVV.

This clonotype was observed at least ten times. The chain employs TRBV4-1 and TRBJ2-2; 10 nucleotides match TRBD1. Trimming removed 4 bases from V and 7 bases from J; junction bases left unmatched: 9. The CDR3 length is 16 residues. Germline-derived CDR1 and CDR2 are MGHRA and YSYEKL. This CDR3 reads CASSPLRQGADGELFF. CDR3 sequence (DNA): TGCGCCAGCAGCCCGCTACGACAGGGGGCTGACGGGGAGCTGTTTTTT.

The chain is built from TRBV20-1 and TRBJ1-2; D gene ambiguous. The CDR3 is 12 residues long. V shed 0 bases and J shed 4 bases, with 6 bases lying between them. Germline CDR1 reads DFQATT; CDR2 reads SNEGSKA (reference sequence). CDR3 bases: TGCAGTGCTAGAGACAGGATCTATGGCTACACCTTC. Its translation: CSARDRIYGYTF.